One sample yielded the 29 T cell receptor beta chains listed below, sequenced in a study of T cells in Graves' hyperthyroidism and ophthalmopathy (dated by TCRdb to the late 2010s). The library was produced with multiplex PCR. The reads were generated on an Illumina HiSeq 2000. The TCR beta CDR3 regions were amplified from the RNA transcripts. For the first round of RT-PCR on the TCR CDR3, the HTBI primer set was used together with the Qiagen OneStep RT-PCR kit. TCRdb trimmed public reads at Q25 via fastp, called clones via MiXCR and kept in-frame beta chains. One record per CDR3 amino acid sequence lists the most common genes and DNA. The sample table contains some 510,000 distinct CDR3 sequences; only one count was recorded for roughly 20% of them. More than 20% of the sample is held by the ten biggest clonotypes. Sequencing was carried out using blood. These receptors originate from a man younger than 30 with Graves' hyperthyroidism.

This clonotype appeared many times. J is TRBJ2-2 and V is TRBV6-1; no reliable D call. CDR1 and CDR2 from the germline V gene are MNHNS and SASEGT. This CDR3 has 15 residues. V dropped 8 bases and J dropped 1 base, with 14 bases sitting between them. The CDR3 spells CASSKTYQNTGELFF. The CDR3 DNA sequence: TGTGCCAGCTCTAAAACGTACCAGAACACCGGGGAGCTGTTTTTT.

This clonotype was seen more than once but under ten times. The V and J genes are TRBV10-3 and TRBJ1-1; D possibly corresponds to TRBD1 (5 bases). CDR3 size: 13 residues. V gave up 6 bases and J gave up 3 bases, with 11 bases separating them. Germline V lookup: CDR1 ENHRY, CDR2 SYGVKD. The CDR3 sequence: CAIRGLGDTEAFF. The CDR3 bases are TGTGCCATCAGGGGTTTAGGGGACACTGAAGCTTTCTTT.

This clonotype was seen ten or more times. Its ends do not fully match the called genes, so a read error is possible. The chain has TRBV11-3 and TRBJ1-1, with D tentatively TRBD1 (5 bases). Per the germline V gene, CDR1 is SGHNT and CDR2 is YENEEA. The CDR3 is made up of 13 amino acids. The CDR3 nucleotides are TGTGCCAGCAGCGTAGACAGAGACTTTGAAGCTTTCTTT. It encodes CASSVDRDFEAFF.

The table lists this clonotype with a few counts. The chain is built from TRBV20-1 and TRBJ1-1; 9 bases align to TRBD1. There are 15 residues in the CDR3. V dropped 3 bases and J dropped 6; count of bases not matched to a gene: 11. Germline V gene sequence: CDR1 DFQATT, CDR2 SNEGSKA (reference sequence). The CDR3 DNA reads as TGCAGTGCTAGCACCACGGACAGGGGATTACCTGAAGCTTTCTTT. Its translation: CSASTTDRGLPEAFF.

This clonotype has at least ten counts. The V call is TRBV9, the J call TRBJ1-3; D is possibly TRBD1 (6 bases). The CDR3 sequence is 18 residues long. V was clipped by 0 bases and J by 0 bases, with 16 bases between them. Germline CDR1 is SGDLS and CDR2 is YYNGEE. DNA of the CDR3: TGTGCCAGCAGCGTAGATGGGGGGACATTTTTCTCTGGAAACACCATATATTTT. Translating gives CASSVDGGTFFSGNTIYF.

This clonotype was counted at least ten times. The chain links TRBV12-3 or TRBV12-4 to TRBJ2-7; TRBD2 might be the D (6 bases). The CDR3 has 13 residues. The V end was cut by 6 bases, the J end by 4 bases, with 13 bases between. The CDR3 nucleotides are TGTGCCAGCAGGGGAGGCACACCTTACGAGCAGTACTTC. Amino acids: CASRGGTPYEQYF.

This clonotype was counted ten times or more. This chain links TRBV6-5 with TRBJ1-3; 10 bases map to TRBD1. J was trimmed by 9 bases and V by 4 bases; bases with no gene match: 9. The CDR3 is made up of 15 amino acids. Germline assignment: CDR1 MNHEY and CDR2 SVGAGI. CDR3 DNA: TGTGCCAGCAGTTCCCCCAGACAGGGGGCAGGCACCATATATTTT. This codes for CASSSPRQGAGTIYF.

The rearrangement links TRBV6-2 or TRBV6-3 to TRBJ1-3, with D tentatively TRBD1 (6 bases). The CDR3 extends over 15 amino acids. CDR1 is MNHEY, CDR2 SVGEGT, per germline. Trimming shortened V by 6 bases and J by 0 bases, and 12 bases separated the two germline ends. The CDR3 protein is CASRLMGHSGNTIYF. DNA of the CDR3: TGTGCCAGCAGACTAATGGGACACTCTGGAAACACCATATATTTT.

This clonotype was observed at least ten times. This rearrangement joins TRBV12-3 or TRBV12-4 to TRBJ2-7, with D perhaps assigned TRBD1 or TRBD2 (7 bases each). Trimming left V 5 bases short and J 5 bases short, with 16 bases between. The CDR3 contains 14 residues. The DNA for the CDR3 is TGTGCCAGCAGTCCAGGGGGGGGCTTGGACGAGCAGTACTTC. Translation gives CASSPGGGLDEQYF.

This clonotype was detected a few times. The chain is built from TRBV28 and TRBJ2-7, with D uncertain. CDR3 length: 15 residues. From germline, CDR1 is MDHEN and CDR2 SYDVKM. V was trimmed by 4 bases and J by 0 bases, leaving 13 bases between them. As DNA, the CDR3 is TGTGCCAGCAGTTCATCAGCCCTAAGCTCCTACGAGCAGTACTTC. It yields the protein CASSSSALSSYEQYF.

The chain is built from TRBV11-2 and TRBJ2-2; D gene unclear. This CDR3 comprises 14 residues. The V gene lost 1 base and the J gene lost 4 bases, with 7 bases spanning the gap. Germline CDR1 reads SGHAT; CDR2 reads FQNNGV. The CDR3 region has the DNA TGTGCCAGCAGCTTAGTGCTATCCACCGGGGAGCTGTTTTTT. It specifies CASSLVLSTGELFF. The full variable domain, in which reference TRBV11-2 and TRBJ2-2 provide the parts outside the CDR3, is EAGVAQSPRYKIIEKRQSVAFWCNPISGHATLYWYQQILGQGPKLLIQFQNNGVVDDSQLPKDRFSAERLKGVDSTLKIQPAKLEDSAVYLCASSLVLSTGELFFGEGSRLTVL.

The sample holds many counts of this clonotype. The rearrangement links TRBV20-1 to TRBJ2-5, with D perhaps assigned TRBD1 or TRBD2 (5 bases each). The V and J ends lost 5 bases and 5 bases respectively, with 12 bases between them. This CDR3 comprises 12 residues. The germline gives CDR1 DFQATT, CDR2 SNEGSKA (reference sequence). The CDR3 here is CSAGKGSETQYF. The CDR3 DNA follows: TGCAGTGCTGGCAAGGGGAGTGAGACCCAGTACTTC.

The genes are TRBV6-1 and TRBJ2-7, with 11 nucleotides matching TRBD2. After removal of 4 bases from V and 3 bases from J, the junction contained 5 bases not matched to a gene. Germline assignment: CDR1 MNHNS and CDR2 SASEGT. The CDR3 has 15 amino acids. The CDR3 spells CASSGYSGRDYEQYF. The CDR3 region has the DNA TGTGCCAGCAGTGGCTATAGCGGGAGGGACTACGAGCAGTACTTC.

The chain employs TRBV4-1 and TRBJ1-1; TRBD1 matches at 8 bases. Trimming cost V 4 bases and J 3 bases; bases outside gene matches: 7. Looked up from germline, CDR1 is MGHRA and CDR2 is YSYEKL. The CDR3 sequence is 15 residues long. The CDR3 reads CASSPLTGEDTEAFF. The CDR3 coding sequence is TGCGCCAGCAGCCCGCTGACAGGGGAGGACACTGAAGCTTTCTTT.

This clonotype was counted many times. The chain has TRBV6-2 or TRBV6-3 and TRBJ2-7; D is ambiguous. The CDR3 has 14 residues. The V end was cut by 4 bases, the J end by 1 base, with 11 bases between. Germline loops: CDR1 MNHEY, CDR2 SVGEGT. This CDR3 is CASSFRASSYEQYF. Written as DNA, the CDR3 is TGTGCCAGCAGTTTTAGGGCCAGTTCCTACGAGCAGTACTTC.

This clonotype has a count of ten or more. The chain is built from TRBV12-3 or TRBV12-4 and TRBJ1-1; D possibly corresponds to TRBD1 (6 bases). V was clipped by 6 bases and J by 8 bases, with 10 bases between them. This CDR3 has 11 amino acids. The CDR3 nucleotides read TGTGCCAGCAGCCCCACAGGGGAAGCTTTCTTT. This gives the protein CASSPTGEAFF.

This clonotype occurred many times. This sequence joins TRBV5-1 and TRBJ1-1, with D tentatively TRBD1 (5 bases). Trimming left V 4 bases short and J 5 bases short, with 15 bases between. The CDR3 has 14 amino acids. Germline lookup yields CDR1 SGHRS and CDR2 YFSETQ. CDR3 nucleotides: TGCGCCAGCAGCCTTGTCGCCGGGGGAACTGAAGCTTTCTTT. Encoded protein: CASSLVAGGTEAFF. Complete variable domain (other parts from reference TRBV5-1 and TRBJ1-1): KAGVTQTPRYLIKTRGQQVTLSCSPISGHRSVSWYQQTPGQGLQFLFEYFSETQRNKGNFPGRFSGRQFSNSRSEMNVSTLELGDSALYLCASSLVAGGTEAFFGQGTRLTVV.

Remarks on this clonotype: Given a much more abundant clone one base away, this may be a read error. This chain connects TRBV28 to TRBJ1-1; no clear D. V was clipped by 2 bases and J by 4 bases, with 17 bases between them. Germline lookup yields CDR1 MDHEN and CDR2 SYDVKM. The CDR3 is made up of 16 amino acids. DNA of the CDR3: TGTGCCAGCAGTTTAGTGCCGGGCTGGGATCCCACTGAAGCTTTCTTT. Translation: CASSLVPGWDPTEAFF. The full variable domain, completed using reference TRBV28 and TRBJ1-1, is DVKVTQSSRYLVKRTGEKVFLECVQDMDHENMFWYRQDPGLGLRLIYFSYDVKMKEKGDIPEGYSVSREKKERFSLILESASTNQTSMYLCASSLVPGWDPTEAFFGQGTRLTVV.

This clonotype was recorded many times. This chain connects TRBV19 to TRBJ2-2; tentative D call: TRBD2 (6 bases). The ends were cut back, 2 bases at V and 7 bases at J, with 8 bases in the middle. CDR1 is LNHDA and CDR2 is SQIVND in the germline V gene (reference sequence). The CDR3 is 13 amino acids. The CDR3 nucleotides are TGTGCCAGTAGTATAAGTAGCGGCGGGGAGCTGTTTTTT. As protein: CASSISSGGELFF.

In its sample, this clonotype was seen many times. The chain combines TRBV2 with TRBJ2-5, with 9 bases that match TRBD1. Germline trimming cut 6 bases from V and 4 bases from J; bases unmatched to any gene: 3. The CDR3 is 13 residues long. The germline CDR1 and CDR2 sequences are SNHLY and FYNNEI. CDR3: CASRDRGGETQYF. In nucleotides, the CDR3 is TGTGCCAGCAGGGACAGGGGAGGAGAGACCCAGTACTTC.

This clonotype was detected many times. This chain joins TRBV12-3 or TRBV12-4 and TRBJ2-5; TRBD1 agrees at 7 bases. The junction had 13 bases not matched to a gene; V was cut back by 6 bases and J by 3 bases. CDR3 length: 16 residues. CDR3 DNA sequence: TGTGCCAGCAGCCTACATCAGGGACAGTCGAAAGAGACCCAGTACTTC. Residues: CASSLHQGQSKETQYF.

This clonotype was observed a handful of times. The chain has TRBV2 and TRBJ1-5; possibly TRBD1 for D (5 bases). This CDR3 is built from 14 residues. Germline-derived CDR1 and CDR2 are SNHLY and FYNNEI. Trimming stripped 8 bases from V and 7 bases from J, with 18 bases between. The CDR3 is CASSGALGKQPQHF. The CDR3 DNA is TGTGCCAGCTCCGGGGCCCTAGGGAAACAGCCCCAGCATTTT.

The genes are TRBV15 and TRBJ2-7; D might be TRBD1 (6 bases). The CDR3 contains 15 residues. In germline, CDR1 is LNHNV, CDR2 YYDKDF (reference sequence). Trimming took 1 base from V and 0 from J, leaving 10 bases between them. The CDR3 is CATSRGDRSSYEQYF. In DNA, the CDR3 is TGTGCCACCAGCAGAGGAGACAGGAGCTCCTACGAGCAGTACTTC.

In its sample, this clonotype was seen a few times. V and J are TRBV6-1 and TRBJ2-5; no definite D call. Germline values: CDR1 MNHNS, CDR2 SASEGT. The CDR3 spans 11 residues. V lost 6 bases and J lost 5, with 7 bases in between. Written as DNA, the CDR3 is TGTGCCAGCAGGATAGGGGAGACCCAGTACTTC. Encoded protein: CASRIGETQYF.

This clonotype was counted many times. The chain combines TRBV12-3 or TRBV12-4 with TRBJ2-7; 9 nucleotides line up with TRBD1. J was trimmed by 6 bases and V by 7 bases; bases with no gene match: 13. This CDR3 region has 15 residues. The chain's CDR3 is CASTPPGTGSREQYF. For the CDR3, the DNA is TGTGCCAGCACCCCCCCGGGGACAGGGTCCCGCGAGCAGTACTTC.

This clonotype was seen just once. This chain uses TRBV29-1 with TRBJ2-7, with 8 bases matching TRBD2. The germline gives CDR1 SQVTM, CDR2 ANQGSEA. The CDR3 is 15 amino acids. Trimming cost V 0 bases and J 0 bases; bases outside gene matches: 4. The CDR3: CSVEEERGYSYEQYF. DNA for the CDR3: TGCAGCGTTGAAGAGGAGCGGGGGTACTCCTACGAGCAGTACTTC.

This clonotype was detected ten times or more. The chain has TRBV7-9 and TRBJ1-1; no clear D gene. Between the trimmed V and J ends, which lost 4 bases and 4 bases, there was a span of 10 bases. The V gene's germline CDR1 is SEHNR and CDR2 FQNEAQ (reference sequence). This CDR3 is built from 13 residues. The CDR3 DNA is TGTGCCAGCAGCTCCGACCCGTCCACTGAAGCTTTCTTT. Encoded protein: CASSSDPSTEAFF. Full variable domain (remainder filled in from reference TRBV7-9 and TRBJ1-1): DTGVSQNPRHKITKRGQNVTFRCDPISEHNRLYWYRQTLGQGPEFLTYFQNEAQLEKSRLLSDRFSAERPKGSFSTLEIQRTEQGDSAMYLCASSSDPSTEAFFGQGTRLTVV.

The J gene is TRBJ1-2, the V gene TRBV7-3; D remains unclear. V lost 1 base, J lost 6 bases, and 12 bases lay in between. The CDR3 has 14 residues. Per germline, CDR1 SGHTA and CDR2 FQGTGA. The CDR3 spells CASSLNGRGNGYTF. The CDR3 coding sequence is TGTGCCAGCAGCTTAAATGGACGCGGAAATGGCTACACCTTC.

As to this clonotype: Because the CDR3 is missing its conserved closing phenylalanine or tryptophan, this is likely a read error. The V call is TRBV10-3, the J call TRBJ1-1, with a possible D match to TRBD1 (6 bases). The CDR3 is 15 amino acids. Germline-derived CDR1 and CDR2 are ENHRY and SYGVKD. V was pared by 10 bases and J by 3 bases, with 21 bases between. The CDR3 DNA sequence: TGTGCCACCTTAACGGGGGGGGCTAGCGACACTGAAGCTTTCTAT. Its protein product is CATLTGGASDTEAFY.